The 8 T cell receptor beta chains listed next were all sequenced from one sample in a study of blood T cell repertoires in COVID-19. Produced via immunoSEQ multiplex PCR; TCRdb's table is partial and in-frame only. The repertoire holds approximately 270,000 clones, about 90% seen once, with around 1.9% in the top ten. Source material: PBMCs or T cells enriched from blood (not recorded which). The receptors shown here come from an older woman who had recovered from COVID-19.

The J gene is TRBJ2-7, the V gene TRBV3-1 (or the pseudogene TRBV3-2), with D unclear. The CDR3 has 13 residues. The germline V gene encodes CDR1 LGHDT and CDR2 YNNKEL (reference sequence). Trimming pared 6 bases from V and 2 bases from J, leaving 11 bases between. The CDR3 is CASSPSPTYEQYF. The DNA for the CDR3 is TGTGCCAGCAGTCCAAGTCCTACCTACGAGCAGTACTTC.

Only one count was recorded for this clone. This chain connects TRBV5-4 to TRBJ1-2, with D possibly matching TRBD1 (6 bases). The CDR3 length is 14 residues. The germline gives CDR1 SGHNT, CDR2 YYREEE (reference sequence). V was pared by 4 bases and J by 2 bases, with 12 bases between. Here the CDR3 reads CASSKDSANYGYTF. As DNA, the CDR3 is TGTGCCAGCAGCAAGGACAGCGCAAACTATGGCTACACCTTC.

CDR3: CASSQGQGAQPQHF. The CDR3 region has the DNA TGCGCCAGCAGCCAAGGACAGGGAGCACAGCCCCAGCATTTT. The genes are TRBV4-1 and TRBJ1-5; 7 bases agree with TRBD1. The CDR3 totals 14 residues. Germline V gene data show CDR1 as MGHRA and CDR2 as YSYEKL. The junction had 4 bases not matched to a gene; V was cut back by 1 base and J by 7 bases.

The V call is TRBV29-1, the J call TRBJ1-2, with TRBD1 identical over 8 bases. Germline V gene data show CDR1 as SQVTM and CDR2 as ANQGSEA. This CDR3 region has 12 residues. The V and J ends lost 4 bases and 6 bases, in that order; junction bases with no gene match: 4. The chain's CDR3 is CSVARQGNGYTF. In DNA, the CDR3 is TGCAGCGTTGCGAGACAGGGGAATGGCTACACCTTC.

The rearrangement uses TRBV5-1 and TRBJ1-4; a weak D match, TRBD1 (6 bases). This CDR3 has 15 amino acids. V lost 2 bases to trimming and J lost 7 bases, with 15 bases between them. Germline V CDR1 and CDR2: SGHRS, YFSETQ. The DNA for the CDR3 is TGCGCCAGCAGCTTCGGTTCTCAAGGGGGTGAAAAACTGTTTTTT. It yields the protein CASSFGSQGGEKLFF.

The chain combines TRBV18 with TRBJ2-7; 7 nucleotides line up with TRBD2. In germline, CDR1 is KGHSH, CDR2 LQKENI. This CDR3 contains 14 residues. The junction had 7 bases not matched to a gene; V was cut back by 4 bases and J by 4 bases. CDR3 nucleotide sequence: TGTGCCAGCTCACGGTCGGGGAGGGAATACGAGCAGTACTTC. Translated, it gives CASSRSGREYEQYF.

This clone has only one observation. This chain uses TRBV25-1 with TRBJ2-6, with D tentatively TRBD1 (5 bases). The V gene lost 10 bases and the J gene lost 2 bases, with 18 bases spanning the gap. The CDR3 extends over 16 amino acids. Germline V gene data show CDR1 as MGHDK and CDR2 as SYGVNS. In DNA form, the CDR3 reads TGTGCCACTTCCCCAGGGTTAAGGGCTGGGGCCAACGTCCTGACTTTC. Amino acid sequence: CATSPGLRAGANVLTF.

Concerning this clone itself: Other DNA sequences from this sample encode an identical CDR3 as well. The CDR3 nucleotides read TGCGCCAGCAGCCGGGACAGGGCAACTAATGAAAAACTGTTTTTT. It yields the protein CASSRDRATNEKLFF. The chain links TRBV5-1 to TRBJ1-4, with 9 bases fitting TRBD1. Trimming cost V 4 bases and J 0 bases; bases outside gene matches: 1. Germline V gives CDR1 SGHRS, CDR2 YFSETQ. This CDR3 region has 15 residues.